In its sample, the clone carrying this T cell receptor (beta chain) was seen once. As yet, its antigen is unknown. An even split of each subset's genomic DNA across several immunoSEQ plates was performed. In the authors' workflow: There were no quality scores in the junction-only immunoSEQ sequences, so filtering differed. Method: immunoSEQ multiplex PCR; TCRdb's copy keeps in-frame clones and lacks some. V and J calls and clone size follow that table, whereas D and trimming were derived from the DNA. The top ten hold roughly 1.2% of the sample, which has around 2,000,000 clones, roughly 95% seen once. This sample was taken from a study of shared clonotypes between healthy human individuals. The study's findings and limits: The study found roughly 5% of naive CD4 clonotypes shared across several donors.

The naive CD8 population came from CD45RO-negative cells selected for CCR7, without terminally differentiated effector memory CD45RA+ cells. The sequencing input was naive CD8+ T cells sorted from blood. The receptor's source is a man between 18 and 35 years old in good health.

The CDR3 loop is CASIIKRREFDTQYF. The CDR3 DNA reads TGTGCCAGCATCATCAAACGGAGGGAGTTTGATACGCAGTATTTT. The rearrangement uses TRBV9 and TRBJ2-3; D is possibly TRBD2 (6 bases). The germline V gene has CDR1 SGDLS and CDR2 YYNGEE. The CDR3 is 15 amino acids. The ends were cut back, 6 bases at V and 6 bases at J, with 20 bases in the middle.